The T cell receptor beta chain described here comes from a study of shared clonotypes between healthy human individuals. Using immunoSEQ multiplex PCR, the repertoire was profiled, and TCRdb retains in-frame clones only, with some absent. Altogether 800,000 or so clones are present, around 96% being singletons, with the ten largest covering over 0.2%. This CDR3 is 15 amino acids long. The V end lost 2 bases, the J end lost 2 bases, and 10 bases lay between the germline ends. Per germline, CDR1 SGHAT and CDR2 FQNNGV. Naive CD8 isolation took CD45RO-negative cells positively selected for CCR7 and excluded terminally differentiated effector memory CD45RA+ cells.

The chain recombines TRBV11-2 with TRBJ2-1, with D unclear. The sample consisted of naive CD8+ T cells sorted from blood. The sequence was collected from a man aged 25-40 years in good health. CDR3 in amino acids: CASSLTPSPYNEQFF. The CDR3 bases are TGTGCCAGCAGCTTAACCCCCTCGCCCTACAATGAGCAGTTCTTC.